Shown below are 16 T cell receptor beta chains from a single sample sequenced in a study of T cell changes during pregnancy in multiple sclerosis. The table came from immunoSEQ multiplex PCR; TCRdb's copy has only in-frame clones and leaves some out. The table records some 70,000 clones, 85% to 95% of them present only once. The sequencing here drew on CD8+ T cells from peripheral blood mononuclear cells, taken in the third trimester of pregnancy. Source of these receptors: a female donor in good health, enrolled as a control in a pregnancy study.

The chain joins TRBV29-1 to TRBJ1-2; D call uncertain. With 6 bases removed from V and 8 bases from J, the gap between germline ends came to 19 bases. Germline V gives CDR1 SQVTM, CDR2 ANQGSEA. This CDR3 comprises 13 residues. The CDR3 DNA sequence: TGCAGCGTCATCTCAGACCGGACGGGAGGCTACACCTTC. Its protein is CSVISDRTGGYTF.

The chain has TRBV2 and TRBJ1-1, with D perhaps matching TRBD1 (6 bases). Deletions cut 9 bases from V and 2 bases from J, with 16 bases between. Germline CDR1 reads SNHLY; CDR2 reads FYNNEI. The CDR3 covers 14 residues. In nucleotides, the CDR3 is TGTGCCAGTACCGAGGACAGATCTAACACTGAAGCTTTCTTT. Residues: CASTEDRSNTEAFF.

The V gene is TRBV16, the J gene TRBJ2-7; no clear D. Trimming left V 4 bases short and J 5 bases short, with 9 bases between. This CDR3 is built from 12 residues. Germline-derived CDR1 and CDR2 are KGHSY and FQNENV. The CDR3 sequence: CASSPGSDEQYF. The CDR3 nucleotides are TGTGCCAGCAGCCCCGGTTCCGACGAGCAGTACTTC.

The CDR3 region is CASSIESTEAFF. CDR3 DNA sequence: TGTGCCAGTAGTATAGAGAGCACTGAAGCTTTCTTT. The chain links TRBV19 to TRBJ1-1; D gene uncertain. This CDR3 comprises 12 residues. The V and J ends lost 0 bases and 4 bases respectively, with 3 bases between them. Germline assignment: CDR1 LNHDA and CDR2 SQIVND (reference sequence).

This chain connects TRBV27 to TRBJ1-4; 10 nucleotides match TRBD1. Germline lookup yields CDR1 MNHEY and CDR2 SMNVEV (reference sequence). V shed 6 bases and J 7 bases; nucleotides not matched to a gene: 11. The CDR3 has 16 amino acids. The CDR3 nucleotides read TGTGCCAGCAGCCCAGACAGGGGGCGGGTTAGTGAAAAACTGTTTTTT. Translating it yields CASSPDRGRVSEKLFF. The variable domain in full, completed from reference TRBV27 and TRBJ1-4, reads EAQVTQNPRYLITVTGKKLTVTCSQNMNHEYMSWYRQDPGLGLRQIYYSMNVEVTDKGDVPEGYKVSRKEKRNFPLILESPSPNQTSLYFCASSPDRGRVSEKLFFGSGTQLSVL.

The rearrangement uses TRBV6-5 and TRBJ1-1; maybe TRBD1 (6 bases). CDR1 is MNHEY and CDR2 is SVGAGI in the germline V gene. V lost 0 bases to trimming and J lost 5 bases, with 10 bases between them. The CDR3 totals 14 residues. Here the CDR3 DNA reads TGTGCCAGCAGTTACTCAGGGGGTCGGACTGAAGCTTTCTTT. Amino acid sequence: CASSYSGGRTEAFF.

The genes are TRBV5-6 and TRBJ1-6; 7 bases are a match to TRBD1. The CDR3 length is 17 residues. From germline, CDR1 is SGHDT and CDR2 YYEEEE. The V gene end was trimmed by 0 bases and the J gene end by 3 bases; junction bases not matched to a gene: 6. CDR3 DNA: TGTGCCAGCAGCTTGGGGCCAGGGGGTAACTATAATTCACCCCTCCACTTT. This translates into CASSLGPGGNYNSPLHF.

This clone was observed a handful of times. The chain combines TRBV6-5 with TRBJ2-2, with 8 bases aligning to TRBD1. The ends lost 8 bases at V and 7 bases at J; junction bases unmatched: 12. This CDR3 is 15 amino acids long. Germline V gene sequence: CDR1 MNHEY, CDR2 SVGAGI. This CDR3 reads CASLGQALDVGELFF. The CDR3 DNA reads TGTGCCAGCTTGGGACAGGCCCTAGACGTCGGGGAGCTGTTTTTT.

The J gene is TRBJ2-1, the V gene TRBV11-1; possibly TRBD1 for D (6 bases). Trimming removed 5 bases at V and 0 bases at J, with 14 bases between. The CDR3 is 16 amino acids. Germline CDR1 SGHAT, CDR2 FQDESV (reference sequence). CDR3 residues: CASSTRTASSYNEQFF. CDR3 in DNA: TGTGCCAGCAGCACCCGGACAGCAAGCTCCTACAATGAGCAGTTCTTC.

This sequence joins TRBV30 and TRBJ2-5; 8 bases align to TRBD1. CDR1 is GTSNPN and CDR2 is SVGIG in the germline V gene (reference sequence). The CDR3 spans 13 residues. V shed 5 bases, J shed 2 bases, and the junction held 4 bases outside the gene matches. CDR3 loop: CAWRTGTQETQYF. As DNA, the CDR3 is TGTGCCTGGCGGACAGGGACTCAAGAGACCCAGTACTTC.

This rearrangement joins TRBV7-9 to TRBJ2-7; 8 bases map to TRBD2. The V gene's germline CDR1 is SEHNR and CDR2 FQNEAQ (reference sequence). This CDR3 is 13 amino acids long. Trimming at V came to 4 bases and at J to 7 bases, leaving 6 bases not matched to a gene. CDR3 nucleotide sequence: TGTGCCAGCAGCTCCGGGGGGGTTCGTGAGCAGTACTTC. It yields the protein CASSSGGVREQYF.

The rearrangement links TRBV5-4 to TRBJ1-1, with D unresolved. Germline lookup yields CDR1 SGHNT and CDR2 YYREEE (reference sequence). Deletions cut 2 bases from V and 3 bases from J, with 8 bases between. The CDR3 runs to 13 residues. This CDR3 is CASSFGVDTEAFF. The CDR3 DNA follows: TGTGCCAGCAGCTTCGGGGTTGACACTGAAGCTTTCTTT.

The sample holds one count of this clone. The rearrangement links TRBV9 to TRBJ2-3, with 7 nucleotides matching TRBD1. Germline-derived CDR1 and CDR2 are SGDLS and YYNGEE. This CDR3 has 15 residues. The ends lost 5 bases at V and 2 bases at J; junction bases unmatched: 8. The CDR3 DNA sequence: TGTGCCAGCAGATCCGGGACAGCACTCACAGATACGCAGTATTTT. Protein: CASRSGTALTDTQYF.

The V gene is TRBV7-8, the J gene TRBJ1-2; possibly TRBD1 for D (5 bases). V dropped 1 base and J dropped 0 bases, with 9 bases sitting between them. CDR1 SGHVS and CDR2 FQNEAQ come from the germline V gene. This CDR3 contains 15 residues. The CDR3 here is CASSLVRGSNYGYTF. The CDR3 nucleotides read TGTGCCAGCAGCTTAGTTAGGGGTTCTAACTATGGCTACACCTTC.

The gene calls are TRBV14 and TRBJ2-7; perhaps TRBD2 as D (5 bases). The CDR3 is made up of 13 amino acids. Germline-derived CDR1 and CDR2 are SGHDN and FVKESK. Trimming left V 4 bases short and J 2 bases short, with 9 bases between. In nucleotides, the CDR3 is TGTGCCAGCAGCCCGAGGGCGGCCTACGAGCAGTACTTC. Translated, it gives CASSPRAAYEQYF.

CDR3: CASSPGLFTGELFF. CDR3 coding DNA: TGTGCCAGTAGTCCGGGACTTTTCACCGGGGAGCTGTTTTTT. This rearrangement joins TRBV19 to TRBJ2-2; weak D call: TRBD2 (6 bases). Germline loops: CDR1 LNHDA, CDR2 SQIVND (reference sequence). V dropped 5 bases and J dropped 4 bases, with 11 bases sitting between them. This CDR3 comprises 14 residues.